This TCR beta chain came from a study of blood T cell repertoires in COVID-19. Whole-study context: COVID-19 samples, acute and convalescent, were from the United States, Italy and Spain. T cells, B-cell-depleted T cells, or PBMCs provided the cDNA or gDNA that served as material.

The CDR3 has 13 amino acids. Deletions cut 5 bases from V and 5 bases from J, with 12 bases between. As processed by the authors: Nucleated cell number was recorded as an estimate derived from reference gene primer amplification. This table comes from immunoSEQ multiplex PCR, and its TCRdb copy is limited to in-frame clones, with some not included. V and J calls and clone size come straight from that table; D and trimming were deduced from the DNA. The top ten clones hold more than 1% of a sample with about 160,000 clones, approximately 84% of them seen once. The specimen was peripheral blood. The receptor comes from a man aged 40-50 years with acute or convalescent COVID-19. This chain uses TRBV12-3 or TRBV12-4 with TRBJ1-1; unclear D gene. The CDR3 loop reads CASSRTGGTEAFF. CDR3 DNA: TGTGCCAGCAGTCGGACTGGAGGGACTGAAGCTTTCTTT.